The 20 T cell receptor beta chains presented below share a single source sample, sequenced in a study of cytomegalovirus exposure and HLA in healthy donors (dated 2017 in TCRdb). The library was produced with the immunoSEQ multiplex PCR assay. A mixture of 60 forward primers for TCR Vbeta segments and 13 reverse primers for TCR Jbeta segments was used in the multiplex PCR. Here the immuneACCESS table is served through TCRdb, limited to in-frame sequences with V and J called. Missing clones are a known gap in these copies; in checked studies unresolved V genes cover under half, and the rest lacks a known reason. Counted in this sample were approximately 40,000 clones; over 65% of them appeared once. Of the sample, roughly 18% is held by the ten largest clones. Material: PBMCs. The source of these receptors is a man aged 50-60 years in good health and CMV-seropositive.

The V call is TRBV18, the J call TRBJ2-7; D is perhaps TRBD1 (6 bases). The V and J ends lost 3 bases and 2 bases respectively, with 11 bases between them. The V gene's germline CDR1 is KGHSH and CDR2 LQKENI. The CDR3 is 14 residues long. For the CDR3, the DNA is TGTGCCAGCTCACCCTCGACAGGAACCTACGAGCAGTACTTC. The encoded protein is CASSPSTGTYEQYF. Using reference TRBV18 and TRBJ2-7 for the parts outside the CDR3, the full variable domain is NAGVMQNPRHLVRRRGQEARLRCSPMKGHSHVYWYRQLPEEGLKFMVYLQKENIIDESGMPKERFSAEFPKEGPSILRIQQVVRGDSAAYFCASSPSTGTYEQYFGPGTRLTVT.

The chain links TRBV13 to TRBJ2-1, with 8 bases that match TRBD1. The CDR3 runs 14 residues. Germline CDR1 PRHDT, CDR2 FYEKMQ (reference sequence). The trim removed 4 bases at V and 8 bases at J, leaving 7 bases unmatched. The CDR3 spells CASSYQGAKHEQFF. In nucleotides, the CDR3 is TGTGCCAGCAGCTACCAGGGGGCGAAGCATGAGCAGTTCTTC.

DNA for the CDR3: TGTGCCAGCAGCTTAGCGGCAGCTGGGGCCAACGTCCTGACTTTC. Protein: CASSLAAAGANVLTF. This chain uses TRBV7-3 with TRBJ2-6; no clear D. Trimming left V 2 bases short and J 2 bases short, with 7 bases between. CDR1 SGHTA and CDR2 FQGTGA come from the germline V gene. This CDR3 contains 15 residues.

This clone was observed a few times. This sequence joins TRBV28 and TRBJ1-5, with TRBD1 as a possible D gene (5 bases). Germline-derived CDR1 and CDR2 are MDHEN and SYDVKM. The CDR3 runs to 12 residues. Trimming stripped 5 bases from V and 6 bases from J, with 8 bases between. CDR3 amino acids: CASSEQAQPQHF. The DNA of the CDR3 is TGTGCCAGCAGTGAACAGGCTCAGCCCCAGCATTTT.

The chain has TRBV7-9 and TRBJ2-3, with 8 bases that match TRBD1. Germline V gene data show CDR1 as SEHNR and CDR2 as FQNEAQ (reference sequence). Trimming at V came to 5 bases and at J to 4 bases, leaving 8 bases not matched to a gene. CDR3 length equals 15 residues. CDR3 protein: CASSGRQGNSDTQYF. CDR3 nucleotides: TGTGCCAGCAGCGGGCGACAGGGGAATTCAGATACGCAGTATTTT.

J is TRBJ1-2 and V is TRBV7-3, with TRBD1 as a possible D gene (6 bases). V lost 4 bases to trimming and J lost 6 bases, with 9 bases between them. The CDR3 consists of 12 residues. Germline V lookup: CDR1 SGHTA, CDR2 FQGTGA. The CDR3 bases are TGTGCCAGCAGCTCACACAGGGATGGCTACACCTTC. Encoded protein: CASSSHRDGYTF.

The V gene is TRBV7-9, the J gene TRBJ2-5; 9 bases line up with TRBD2. V dropped 3 bases and J dropped 3; count of bases not matched to a gene: 8. Germline-derived CDR1 and CDR2 are SEHNR and FQNEAQ (reference sequence). There are 16 residues in the CDR3. The CDR3 nucleotides read TGTGCCAGCAGCTTGGGTAGCGGGGGCCTTAAAGAGACCCAGTACTTC. Its protein product is CASSLGSGGLKETQYF.

The rearrangement joins TRBV9 to TRBJ1-3, with a possible D match to TRBD1 (5 bases). The V end lost 10 bases, the J end lost 3 bases, and 11 bases lay between the germline ends. CDR1 is SGDLS and CDR2 is YYNGEE in the germline V gene. The CDR3 runs to 12 residues. The CDR3 spells CASGLDGNTIYF. The DNA of the CDR3 is TGTGCCTCAGGGTTAGATGGAAACACCATATATTTT.

This clone appeared a few times. The CDR3 is CASEKQAGGQTQYF. In nucleotides, the CDR3 is TGCGCCAGCGAAAAACAGGCGGGGGGACAGACCCAGTACTTC. V is TRBV5-1 and J is TRBJ2-5; TRBD2 matches at 8 bases. V trimming: 7 bases; J trimming: 6 bases; junction bases outside the gene matches: 11. Germline-derived CDR1 and CDR2 are SGHRS and YFSETQ. CDR3 length: 14 amino acids.

This clone was seen once. The rearrangement uses TRBV10-3 and TRBJ1-6, with a weak D call TRBD1 (6 bases). Per the germline V gene, CDR1 is ENHRY and CDR2 is SYGVKD. V lost 5 bases and J lost 8, with 10 bases in between. The CDR3 runs to 13 residues. This chain's CDR3 is CAISQDSDSPLHF. CDR3 in DNA: TGTGCCATCAGTCAGGACAGCGATTCACCCCTCCACTTT.

The CDR3 region is CASRKTGNTEAFF. CDR3 nucleotide sequence: TGTGCCAGCAGGAAGACTGGTAACACTGAAGCTTTCTTT. V gene TRBV11-3 combines with J gene TRBJ1-1, with D unclear. Germline CDR1 SGHNT, CDR2 YENEEA. The ends were cut back, 6 bases at V and 2 bases at J, with 10 bases in the middle. This CDR3 has 13 residues.

The V call is TRBV29-1, the J call TRBJ1-4, with a tentative D call TRBD1 (6 bases). CDR1 and CDR2 from the germline V gene are SQVTM and ANQGSEA. The germline V and J ends were trimmed by 7 bases and 8 bases, with 17 bases remaining between them. This CDR3 region has 13 residues. Here the CDR3 reads CSGGAGAREKLFF. The DNA of the CDR3 is TGCAGCGGGGGAGCGGGGGCGCGGGAAAAACTGTTTTTT.

The chain couples TRBV27 to TRBJ1-6; D unclear. Trimming pared 5 bases from V and 10 bases from J, leaving 12 bases between. The germline V gene encodes CDR1 MNHEY and CDR2 SMNVEV (reference sequence). The CDR3 is 13 amino acids. The CDR3 nucleotides are TGTGCCAGCAGTATCAGGTTTAACTCACCCCTCCACTTT. It encodes CASSIRFNSPLHF.

This chain joins TRBV5-1 and TRBJ2-3; D remains unclear. Trimming pared 4 bases from V and 0 bases from J, leaving 12 bases between. CDR3 length: 15 residues. Germline loops: CDR1 SGHRS, CDR2 YFSETQ. The CDR3 loop is CASSPGLTSTDTQYF. CDR3 nucleotide sequence: TGCGCCAGCAGCCCGGGTCTAACTAGCACAGATACGCAGTATTTT.

V usage is TRBV5-1 and J usage is TRBJ2-7; 7 bases are a match to TRBD1. The CDR3 runs 13 residues. V was pared by 4 bases and J by 6 bases, with 7 bases of the junction left unmatched. From germline, CDR1 is SGHRS and CDR2 YFSETQ. DNA of the CDR3: TGCGCCAGCAGCGGACAGGCTAGACTCGAGCAGTACTTC. This gives the protein CASSGQARLEQYF.

The V and J genes are TRBV28 and TRBJ2-7, with TRBD2 matching over 11 bases. This CDR3 comprises 14 residues. Germline V gives CDR1 MDHEN, CDR2 SYDVKM. Trimming cost V 6 bases and J 7 bases; bases outside gene matches: 8. CDR3 loop: CASRALAGGYEQYF. The CDR3 DNA is TGTGCCAGCAGAGCTCTAGCGGGGGGTTATGAGCAGTACTTC. Complete variable domain (other parts from reference TRBV28 and TRBJ2-7): DVKVTQSSRYLVKRTGEKVFLECVQDMDHENMFWYRQDPGLGLRLIYFSYDVKMKEKGDIPEGYSVSREKKERFSLILESASTNQTSMYLCASRALAGGYEQYFGPGTRLTVT.

The V and J genes are TRBV30 and TRBJ1-4, with D perhaps matching TRBD1 (6 bases). Germline V gene lookup returns CDR1 GTSNPN and CDR2 SVGIG (reference sequence). The CDR3 length is 14 residues. V lost 3 bases, J lost 5 bases, and 13 bases lay in between. CDR3 loop: CAWRSGQPNEKLFF. CDR3 DNA: TGTGCCTGGAGATCGGGACAACCCAATGAAAAACTGTTTTTT.

This clone has a handful of counts. In DNA form, the CDR3 reads TGTGCCAGCAGCCCTGGGGCAGATTTAACGCAGTATTTT. Its protein product is CASSPGADLTQYF. J is TRBJ2-3 and V is TRBV5-6; TRBD1 is a possible D gene (5 bases). The germline V gene encodes CDR1 SGHDT and CDR2 YYEEEE. Trimming cost V 4 bases and J 9 bases, with 15 bases left between them. CDR3 size: 13 residues.

The J gene is TRBJ1-2, the V gene TRBV4-2; 9 bases are shared with TRBD1. Per germline, CDR1 LGHNA and CDR2 YNFKEQ. This CDR3 is built from 15 residues. V gave up 0 bases and J gave up 3 bases; unmatched junction bases: 2. The CDR3: CASSQDGTGYYGYTF. CDR3 coding DNA: TGTGCCAGCAGCCAAGATGGGACAGGGTACTATGGCTACACCTTC.

The V gene is TRBV6-5, the J gene TRBJ1-5; possible D gene TRBD1, 5 bases. Trimming took off 3 bases at V and 0 bases at J, with 9 bases between the two ends. CDR1 is MNHEY and CDR2 is SVGAGI in the germline V gene. The CDR3 totals 15 residues. This CDR3 reads CASSYDRYSNQPQHF. The DNA of the CDR3 is TGTGCCAGCAGTTATGACAGATATAGCAATCAGCCCCAGCATTTT.